This entry lists 25 T cell receptor beta chains sequenced from one sample in a study of blood T cell repertoires in COVID-19. Repertoires were generated with immunoSEQ multiplex PCR, while TCRdb's copy carries only in-frame clones and drops some. The sample lists some 25,000 clones, 81% seen once, with 5% to 8% in the top ten. The sequencing input was peripheral blood. These receptors were obtained from a man in his 70s with acute or convalescent COVID-19.

This chain joins TRBV2 and TRBJ1-5; D perhaps matches TRBD1 (5 bases). Germline values: CDR1 SNHLY, CDR2 FYNNEI. This CDR3 contains 13 residues. V lost 5 bases and J lost 3, with 8 bases in between. The CDR3 nucleotides read TGTGCCAGCAGTTTGACAGCCAATCAGCCCCAGCATTTT. It yields the protein CASSLTANQPQHF.

The chain uses TRBV4-1 and TRBJ2-7, with TRBD1 matching over 9 bases. The ends lost 4 bases at V and 5 bases at J; junction bases unmatched: 6. The CDR3 covers 14 residues. CDR1 and CDR2 (germline): MGHRA, YSYEKL. CDR3 sequence (DNA): TGCGCCAGCAGCCTATGGACAGGGGCGGACGAGCAGTACTTC. This codes for CASSLWTGADEQYF.

The chain employs TRBV5-4 and TRBJ1-2, with no clear D. The CDR3 is 14 amino acids. Germline V gene data show CDR1 as SGHNT and CDR2 as YYREEE (reference sequence). V lost 0 bases, J lost 4 bases, and 10 bases lay in between. The CDR3 reads CASSLESSTYGYTF. The CDR3 nucleotides read TGTGCCAGCAGCTTGGAGAGCTCCACCTATGGCTACACCTTC.

The CDR3 is CASGVGTQGIQYF. The CDR3 DNA reads as TGTGCTAGTGGCGTCGGGACACAAGGCATTCAGTACTTC. V and J are TRBV12-5 and TRBJ2-4, with D maybe TRBD1 (6 bases). The V gene lost 6 bases and the J gene lost 9 bases, with 15 bases spanning the gap. The CDR3 is made up of 13 amino acids. Germline assignment: CDR1 LGHNT and CDR2 FRNRAP.

The rearrangement links TRBV7-8 to TRBJ1-1; 7 bases are a match to TRBD1. CDR1 is SGHVS and CDR2 is FQNEAQ in the germline V gene. This CDR3 contains 15 residues. Trimming removed 0 bases from V and 1 base from J; junction bases left unmatched: 2. CDR3 sequence (DNA): TGTGCCAGCAGCTTAGCTTACAGGGGGAACACTGAAGCTTTCTTT. This sequence encodes CASSLAYRGNTEAFF.

The V gene is TRBV30, the J gene TRBJ1-1; 7 bases match TRBD1. Germline CDR1 reads GTSNPN; CDR2 reads SVGIG (reference sequence). This CDR3 spans 13 amino acids. The V and J ends lost 3 bases and 2 bases, in that order; junction bases with no gene match: 3. The CDR3 DNA sequence: TGTGCCTGGAGGGGGACAGCCAACACTGAAGCTTTCTTT. Amino acid sequence: CAWRGTANTEAFF.

This rearrangement joins TRBV5-6 to TRBJ2-4, with D perhaps matching TRBD1 (5 bases). Germline CDR1 reads SGHDT; CDR2 reads YYEEEE. Trimming shortened V by 4 bases and J by 1 base, and 21 bases separated the two germline ends. This CDR3 has 18 amino acids. CDR3 sequence reads: CASSPQGRGFSAKNIQYF. In DNA, the CDR3 is TGTGCCAGCAGCCCTCAGGGAAGGGGATTTTCTGCCAAAAACATTCAGTACTTC.

The chain carries TRBV30 and TRBJ1-6, with TRBD1 identical over 8 bases. V was clipped by 0 bases and J by 8 bases; unmatched bases: 6. The CDR3 totals 15 residues. Looked up from germline, CDR1 is GTSNPN and CDR2 is SVGIG (reference sequence). The CDR3 region is CAWSVHDRGDSPLHF. The CDR3, as DNA: TGTGCCTGGAGTGTACACGACAGGGGAGATTCACCCCTCCACTTT.

This chain joins TRBV18 and TRBJ2-6, with 9 bases that match TRBD1. The V gene end was trimmed by 1 base and the J gene end by 4 bases; junction bases not matched to a gene: 8. This CDR3 has 18 residues. Germline V gene lookup returns CDR1 KGHSH and CDR2 LQKENI. The CDR3 DNA reads as TGTGCCAGCTCACCACGAGGACAGGGGAACTCCGGGGCCAACGTCCTGACTTTC. It specifies CASSPRGQGNSGANVLTF.

The sample holds a few counts of this clone. V gene TRBV4-3 combines with J gene TRBJ2-6; D is undetermined. Trimming shortened V by 4 bases and J by 5 bases, and 9 bases separated the two germline ends. The germline CDR1 and CDR2 sequences are LGHNA and YSLEER. The CDR3 has 14 residues. The CDR3 spells CASSPSDRANVLTF. Written as DNA, the CDR3 is TGCGCCAGCAGCCCATCAGACAGGGCCAACGTCCTGACTTTC.

The chain combines TRBV20-1 with TRBJ2-7, with D uncertain. This CDR3 comprises 11 residues. Germline V gene data show CDR1 as DFQATT and CDR2 as SNEGSKA (reference sequence). V lost 2 bases and J 6 bases, leaving 8 bases between the germline ends. This chain's CDR3 is CSARTHIEQYF. DNA of the CDR3: TGCAGTGCTAGAACCCACATCGAGCAGTACTTC.

The gene calls are TRBV5-1 and TRBJ2-7; tentatively, D is TRBD2 (6 bases). The germline V gene has CDR1 SGHRS and CDR2 YFSETQ. This CDR3 contains 17 residues. The V end lost 4 bases, the J end lost 4 bases, and 24 bases lay between the germline ends. The CDR3 reads CASSPGVVGTETYEQYF. The CDR3 nucleotides read TGCGCCAGCAGCCCGGGGGTGGTAGGGACGGAGACTTACGAGCAGTACTTC.

V gene TRBV19 combines with J gene TRBJ1-4; D is undetermined. V lost 5 bases and J 2 bases, leaving 9 bases between the germline ends. In germline, CDR1 is LNHDA, CDR2 SQIVND (reference sequence). This CDR3 has 14 residues. The CDR3 DNA reads TGTGCCAGTAGTGTTTGGGCGACTAATGAAAAACTGTTTTTT. Protein sequence: CASSVWATNEKLFF.

V is TRBV7-8 and J is TRBJ2-2, with TRBD2 matching over 7 bases. V trimming: 5 bases; J trimming: 5 bases; junction bases outside the gene matches: 11. Germline CDR1 SGHVS, CDR2 FQNEAQ. The length of the CDR3 is 16 residues. CDR3 protein: CASSPRGGLYTGELFF. CDR3 in DNA: TGTGCCAGCAGCCCTCGTGGGGGACTATATACCGGGGAGCTGTTTTTT.

The chain recombines TRBV6-5 with TRBJ2-2; 11 bases fit TRBD2. J gave up 2 bases and V 2 bases, and 1 base lay outside the gene matches. The CDR3 contains 16 residues. From germline, CDR1 is MNHEY and CDR2 SVGAGI. Here the CDR3 reads CASSYTSGGNTGELFF. The CDR3 coding sequence is TGTGCCAGCAGTTACACTAGCGGGGGAAACACCGGGGAGCTGTTTTTT.

The chain joins TRBV6-5 to TRBJ1-4; D is uncertain. Germline loops: CDR1 MNHEY, CDR2 SVGAGI. With 6 bases removed from V and 8 bases from J, the gap between germline ends came to 16 bases. The CDR3 runs 14 residues. CDR3 amino acids: CASRSASAGEKLFF. In DNA form, the CDR3 reads TGTGCCAGCAGGTCGGCCTCCGCGGGAGAAAAACTGTTTTTT.

The rearrangement joins TRBV5-1 to TRBJ2-7, with 9 bases lining up with TRBD1. Germline V gene sequence: CDR1 SGHRS, CDR2 YFSETQ. V lost 2 bases to trimming and J lost 6 bases; unmatched junction nucleotides: 6. The CDR3 spans 14 residues. In DNA form, the CDR3 reads TGCGCCAGCAGCTTCCGGGACAGGGCCCTCGAGCAGTACTTC. It codes for CASSFRDRALEQYF.

This chain uses TRBV7-2 with TRBJ2-1; 13 nucleotides align to TRBD2. Looked up from germline, CDR1 is SGHTA and CDR2 is FQGNSA. There are 18 residues in the CDR3. V shed 5 bases and J 0 bases; nucleotides not matched to a gene: 7. The CDR3 coding sequence is TGTGCCAGCAGCCCGGGACTAGCGGGAATGGGCTCCTACAATGAGCAGTTCTTC. Its translation: CASSPGLAGMGSYNEQFF.

The genes are TRBV12-3 or TRBV12-4 and TRBJ1-4, with D unclear. V lost 6 bases and J lost 8, with 10 bases in between. This CDR3 contains 12 residues. CDR3 sequence (DNA): TGTGCCAGCAGCCTAAATGTGGAAAAACTGTTTTTT. Its translation: CASSLNVEKLFF.

The genes are TRBV5-4 and TRBJ2-3, with 15 bases lining up with TRBD2. The trim removed 3 bases at V and 5 bases at J, leaving 4 bases unmatched. The germline V gene has CDR1 SGHNT and CDR2 YYREEE (reference sequence). CDR3 size: 16 residues. The CDR3 DNA reads as TGTGCCAGCAGCTCGGGACTAGCGGGAGGAAGAGATACGCAGTATTTT. Protein sequence: CASSSGLAGGRDTQYF.

This clone was seen only a few times. The chain links TRBV6-5 to TRBJ2-1; TRBD2 matches at 8 bases. Trimming cost V 7 bases and J 12 bases; bases outside gene matches: 14. Germline CDR1 MNHEY, CDR2 SVGAGI. This CDR3 comprises 14 residues. The CDR3 DNA follows: TGTGCCAGCAAAGAGGCGGGGGGCCGAGAAAGGCAGTTCTTC. Encoded protein: CASKEAGGRERQFF.

This chain uses TRBV6-2 or TRBV6-3 with TRBJ2-7; 12 bases agree with TRBD1. This CDR3 is built from 14 residues. Germline V lookup: CDR1 MNHEY, CDR2 SVGEGT. V dropped 6 bases and J dropped 5; count of bases not matched to a gene: 5. The CDR3 DNA reads TGTGCCAGCAGCCCCGGGACAGGGGGCCACGAGCAGTACTTC. Encoded protein: CASSPGTGGHEQYF.

V is TRBV15 and J is TRBJ2-3, with a weak D call TRBD1 (5 bases). The germline V gene has CDR1 LNHNV and CDR2 YYDKDF (reference sequence). The ends were cut back, 0 bases at V and 4 bases at J, with 11 bases in the middle. The CDR3 is 15 residues long. The DNA of the CDR3 is TGTGCCACCAGCAGAGATCCGGGCAGGGCAGATACGCAGTATTTT. It specifies CATSRDPGRADTQYF.

This clone was seen more than once but under ten times. The chain recombines TRBV18 with TRBJ2-6; D is possibly TRBD1 (5 bases). V lost 3 bases, J lost 0 bases, and 18 bases lay in between. This CDR3 spans 19 amino acids. Germline lookup yields CDR1 KGHSH and CDR2 LQKENI. This CDR3 is CASSPILGAHHSGANVLTF. The CDR3 DNA reads as TGTGCCAGCTCACCGATTCTAGGGGCCCATCACTCTGGGGCCAACGTCCTGACTTTC.

The rearrangement links TRBV5-1 to TRBJ1-3; D gene ambiguous. The germline CDR1 and CDR2 sequences are SGHRS and YFSETQ. V was trimmed by 1 base and J by 4 bases, leaving 9 bases between them. The CDR3 covers 14 residues. CDR3 coding DNA: TGCGCCAGCAGCTTGCCGGGGAGAGGAAACACCATATATTTT. This encodes CASSLPGRGNTIYF. Supplemented by reference TRBV5-1 and TRBJ1-3, the full variable domain reads KAGVTQTPRYLIKTRGQQVTLSCSPISGHRSVSWYQQTPGQGLQFLFEYFSETQRNKGNFPGRFSGRQFSNSRSEMNVSTLELGDSALYLCASSLPGRGNTIYFGEGSWLTVV.